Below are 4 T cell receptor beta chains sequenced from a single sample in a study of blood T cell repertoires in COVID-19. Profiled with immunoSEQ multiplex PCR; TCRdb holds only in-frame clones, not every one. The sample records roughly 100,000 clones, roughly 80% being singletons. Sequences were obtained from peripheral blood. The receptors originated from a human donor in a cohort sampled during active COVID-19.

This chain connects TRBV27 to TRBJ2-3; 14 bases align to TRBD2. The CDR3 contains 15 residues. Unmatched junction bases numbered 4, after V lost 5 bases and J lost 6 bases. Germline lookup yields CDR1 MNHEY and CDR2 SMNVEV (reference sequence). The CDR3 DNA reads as TGTGCCAGCAGTACCAGACTAGCGGGGGGGGATACGCAGTATTTT. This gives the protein CASSTRLAGGDTQYF.

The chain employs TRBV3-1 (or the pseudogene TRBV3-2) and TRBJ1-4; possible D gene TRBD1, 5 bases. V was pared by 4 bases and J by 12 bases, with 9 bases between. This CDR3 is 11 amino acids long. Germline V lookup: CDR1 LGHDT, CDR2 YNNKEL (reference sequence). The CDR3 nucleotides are TGTGCCAGCAGCCCGGGGGGAGAACTGTTTTTT. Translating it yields CASSPGGELFF.

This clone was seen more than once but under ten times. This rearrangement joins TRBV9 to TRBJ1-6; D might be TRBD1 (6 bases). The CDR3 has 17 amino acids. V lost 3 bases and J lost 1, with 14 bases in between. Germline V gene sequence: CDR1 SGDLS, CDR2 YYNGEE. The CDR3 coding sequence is TGTGCCAGCAGCGACGCCACAGGGAGTTCCTATAATTCACCCCTCCACTTT. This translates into CASSDATGSSYNSPLHF.

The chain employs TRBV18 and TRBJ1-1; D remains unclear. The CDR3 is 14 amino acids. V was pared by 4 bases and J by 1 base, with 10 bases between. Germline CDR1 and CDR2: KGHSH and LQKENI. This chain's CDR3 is CASSHRSPNTEAFF. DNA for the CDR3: TGTGCCAGCTCACATCGTTCCCCGAACACTGAAGCTTTCTTT.